A single sample gave rise to the 20 T cell receptor beta chains below, sequenced in a study of T cell responses to AZD1222 COVID-19 vaccine. Only in-frame clones appear in the TCRdb table, and some are missing; sequencing was by immunoSEQ multiplex PCR. This table has more than 95,000 clones, over 75% appearing once. Sequenced here: peripheral blood, sampled on day 0 of MenACWY control vaccination. These receptors were taken from an adult in good health.

This clone has more than one count but fewer than ten. This chain connects TRBV5-5 to TRBJ1-1; D may be TRBD1 (5 bases). The germline V gene has CDR1 SGHKS and CDR2 YYEKEE (reference sequence). V was trimmed by 4 bases and J by 6 bases, leaving 10 bases between them. The CDR3 has 12 amino acids. CDR3 nucleotides: TGTGCCAGCAGCCTTGACAGCCCTGAAGCTTTCTTT. This translates into CASSLDSPEAFF.

CDR3: CASSYQQGYGYTF. For the CDR3, the DNA is TGTGCCAGCAGTTACCAGCAGGGCTATGGCTACACCTTC. The rearrangement links TRBV6-5 to TRBJ1-2, with D tentatively TRBD1 (5 bases). This CDR3 is built from 13 residues. CDR1 is MNHEY, CDR2 SVGAGI, per germline. The germline V and J ends were trimmed by 2 bases and 4 bases, with 8 bases remaining between them.

Comments on this clone: The sample has other DNA sequences that encode this CDR3 too. J is TRBJ2-3 and V is TRBV7-9; 14 bases align to TRBD2. Germline values: CDR1 SEHNR, CDR2 FQNEAQ (reference sequence). V dropped 5 bases and J dropped 4; count of bases not matched to a gene: 5. The CDR3 has 16 amino acids. CDR3 DNA: TGTGCCAGCAGCCTTGGACTAGCGGGGGGTCCAGATACGCAGTATTTT. Its protein is CASSLGLAGGPDTQYF.

A single count supports this clone. The rearrangement joins TRBV10-3 to TRBJ1-4, with TRBD1 matching 7 bases. The V gene end was trimmed by 0 bases and the J gene end by 2 bases; junction bases not matched to a gene: 9. Looked up from germline, CDR1 is ENHRY and CDR2 is SYGVKD. The CDR3 loop spans 18 amino acids. The CDR3 here is CAISESEGAKFTNEKLFF. The CDR3 bases are TGTGCCATCAGTGAGTCTGAGGGGGCGAAATTTACTAATGAAAAACTGTTTTTT.

The chain couples TRBV7-6 to TRBJ1-6, with TRBD1 matching over 8 bases. Germline values: CDR1 SGHVS, CDR2 FNYEAQ. V was pared by 1 base and J by 9 bases, with 8 bases of the junction left unmatched. The CDR3 is made up of 16 amino acids. CDR3 loop: CASSLGVRDRRSPLHF. Written as DNA, the CDR3 is TGTGCCAGCAGCTTAGGGGTTCGGGACAGGCGTTCACCCCTCCACTTT.

V and J are TRBV18 and TRBJ1-4, with D uncertain. CDR3 size: 13 residues. CDR1 and CDR2 from the germline V gene are KGHSH and LQKENI. Trimming left V 10 bases short and J 6 bases short, with 15 bases between. The chain's CDR3 is CATSKAGDEKLFF. DNA of the CDR3: TGTGCCACCTCGAAGGCGGGCGATGAAAAACTGTTTTTT.

The V gene is TRBV12-3 or TRBV12-4, the J gene TRBJ1-5, with TRBD1 matching over 8 bases. The CDR3 extends over 13 amino acids. V was clipped by 4 bases and J by 5 bases; unmatched bases: 1. The CDR3 spells CASSSDRDQPQHF. The CDR3 coding sequence is TGTGCCAGCAGTTCGGACAGGGATCAGCCCCAGCATTTT.

The chain employs TRBV7-8 and TRBJ2-3; 8 positions agree with TRBD2. Trimming cost V 4 bases and J 0 bases; bases outside gene matches: 6. The CDR3 runs 16 residues. Germline assignment: CDR1 SGHVS and CDR2 FQNEAQ. DNA for the CDR3: TGTGCCAGCAGCTCCACCGGGGGGGCTAGCACAGATACGCAGTATTTT. It encodes CASSSTGGASTDTQYF. The whole variable domain, remainder taken from reference TRBV7-8 and TRBJ2-3, is GAGVSQSPRYKVAKRGQDVALRCDPISGHVSLFWYQQALGQGPEFLTYFQNEAQLDKSGLPSDRFFAERPEGSVSTLKIQRTQQEDSAVYLCASSSTGGASTDTQYFGPGTRLTVL.

The V call is TRBV7-9, the J call TRBJ1-1; TRBD1 matches 8 bases. The CDR3 covers 17 residues. Germline CDR1 is SEHNR and CDR2 is FQNEAQ (reference sequence). V lost 5 bases, J lost 2 bases, and 13 bases stayed unmatched. CDR3 residues: CASSRRTGILVNTEAFF. In DNA, the CDR3 is TGTGCCAGCAGCCGGCGGACAGGGATTTTAGTAAACACTGAAGCTTTCTTT.

The chain joins TRBV21-1 to TRBJ1-2; TRBD1 is the table's D call and was not checked against the DNA. TRBV21-1 is a documented pseudogene. CDR3 size: 17 residues. The DNA for the CDR3 is TGTGCCAGCAGCAAAGAAGGACAGGGAACGTCTAACTATGGCTACACCTTC. This gives the protein CASSKEGQGTSNYGYTF.

The rearrangement uses TRBV27 and TRBJ2-1; 7 nucleotides line up with TRBD2. The CDR3 contains 15 residues. Germline-derived CDR1 and CDR2 are MNHEY and SMNVEV (reference sequence). V lost 7 bases, J lost 0 bases, and 6 bases stayed unmatched. CDR3 coding DNA: TGTGCCAGCACCGCCGGGAGGAGCTCCTACAATGAGCAGTTCTTC. Its translation: CASTAGRSSYNEQFF.

The gene calls are TRBV19 and TRBJ2-7; D gene ambiguous. CDR3 length: 13 residues. From germline, CDR1 is LNHDA and CDR2 SQIVND (reference sequence). V gave up 5 bases and J gave up 3 bases, with 11 bases separating them. CDR3 sequence reads: CASSHNMNYEQYF. CDR3 sequence (DNA): TGTGCCAGTAGTCACAATATGAACTACGAGCAGTACTTC.

The genes are TRBV7-9 and TRBJ1-6, with D possibly being TRBD1 (5 bases). V was clipped by 1 base and J by 5 bases, with 12 bases between them. The CDR3 has 16 residues. Germline V gene lookup returns CDR1 SEHNR and CDR2 FQNEAQ (reference sequence). The CDR3 DNA reads TGTGCCAGCAGCTTAGGGCAGGGCTTAGATAATTCACCCCTCCACTTT. It yields the protein CASSLGQGLDNSPLHF.

This chain connects TRBV9 to TRBJ1-2; no clear D gene. Per the germline V gene, CDR1 is SGDLS and CDR2 is YYNGEE. V was shortened by 4 bases and J by 7 bases, with 11 bases between the two germline ends. The CDR3 is made up of 12 amino acids. The CDR3 loop reads CASSTTTSGYTF. The CDR3, as DNA: TGTGCCAGCAGCACCACGACATCTGGCTACACCTTC. Based on the CDR3 plus reference TRBV9 and TRBJ1-2, the full variable domain is DSGVTQTPKHLITATGQRVTLRCSPRSGDLSVYWYQQSLDQGLQFLIQYYNGEERAKGNILERFSAQQFPDLHSELNLSSLELGDSALYFCASSTTTSGYTFGSGTRLTVV.

The chain recombines TRBV3-1 (or the pseudogene TRBV3-2) with TRBJ1-1, with TRBD1 matching over 8 bases. The CDR3 is made up of 15 amino acids. J lost 2 bases, V lost 1 base, and 3 bases had no gene match. Germline loops: CDR1 LGHDT, CDR2 YNNKEL (reference sequence). The CDR3 is CASSQGQGTNTEAFF. Written as DNA, the CDR3 is TGTGCCAGCAGCCAAGGACAGGGGACAAACACTGAAGCTTTCTTT.

V is TRBV6-6 and J is TRBJ1-2; 9 nucleotides align to TRBD1. Germline trimming cut 0 bases from V and 7 bases from J; bases unmatched to any gene: 9. Germline V gives CDR1 MNHNY, CDR2 SVGAGI (reference sequence). CDR3 length: 16 residues. The CDR3 nucleotides read TGTGCCAGCAGTTACTCCTCGACAGGGGGGTCGAGTGGCTACACCTTC. Translation: CASSYSSTGGSSGYTF.

This clone was observed once. At one end, the junction sequence differs from germline, possibly due to a read error. The rearrangement links TRBV3-1 (or the pseudogene TRBV3-2) to TRBJ2-4; TRBD1 is a possible D gene (6 bases). The germline V gene encodes CDR1 LGHDT and CDR2 YNNKEL (reference sequence). The CDR3 sequence is 11 residues long. The CDR3, as DNA: TGCGCAGGGGTAGCCAAAAACATTCAGTACTTC. Its translation is CAGVAKNIQYF.

The table lists this clone with a count of one. V and J are TRBV7-9 and TRBJ1-1; no clear D. Germline values: CDR1 SEHNR, CDR2 FQNEAQ (reference sequence). The CDR3 sequence is 12 residues long. Between the trimmed V and J ends, which lost 8 bases and 2 bases, there was a span of 9 bases. The CDR3 nucleotides read TGTGCCAGCGGTGGGAGAAACACTGAAGCTTTCTTT. Translation gives CASGGRNTEAFF.

The CDR3 coding sequence is TGTGCCAGCAGTGGGACAGGGTTCACCGGGGAGCTGTTTTTT. Translation gives CASSGTGFTGELFF. This sequence joins TRBV6-2 or TRBV6-3 and TRBJ2-2; 9 nucleotides line up with TRBD1. Germline V CDR1 and CDR2: MNHEY, SVGEGT. CDR3 size: 14 residues. V was clipped by 5 bases and J by 4 bases; unmatched bases: 2.

The genes are TRBV2 and TRBJ1-6; TRBD1 is a possible D gene (5 bases). Germline values: CDR1 SNHLY, CDR2 FYNNEI. V lost 7 bases and J 7 bases, leaving 11 bases between the germline ends. There are 13 residues in the CDR3. The CDR3 bases are TGTGCCAGCAACCAGGGATACAATTCACCCCTCCACTTT. Translation gives CASNQGYNSPLHF. Full variable domain (rest looked up from reference TRBV2 and TRBJ1-6): EPEVTQTPSHQVTQMGQEVILRCVPISNHLYFYWYRQILGQKVEFLVSFYNNEISEKSEIFDDQFSVERPDGSNFTLKIRSTKLEDSAMYFCASNQGYNSPLHFGNGTRLTVT.